The 3 T cell receptor beta chains presented below share a single source sample, sequenced in a study of blood T cell repertoires in COVID-19. Produced via immunoSEQ multiplex PCR; TCRdb's table is partial and in-frame only. In the table there are 130,000 to 150,000 clones, approximately 80% of which are singletons. The sample taken for sequencing was peripheral blood. These receptors came from a human donor in a cohort sampled during active COVID-19.

This clone was picked up many times. The V gene is TRBV5-1, the J gene TRBJ1-4, with TRBD1 matching 8 bases. The CDR3 totals 13 residues. The ends lost 2 bases at V and 7 bases at J; junction bases unmatched: 1. Germline V gene lookup returns CDR1 SGHRS and CDR2 YFSETQ. CDR3 nucleotide sequence: TGCGCCAGCAGCTTCGGGACAGGTGAAAAACTGTTTTTT. As protein: CASSFGTGEKLFF.

This sequence joins TRBV2 and TRBJ2-5, with 10 bases matching TRBD2. Germline CDR1 reads SNHLY; CDR2 reads FYNNEI. The CDR3 is made up of 15 amino acids. The V and J ends lost 2 bases and 3 bases, in that order; junction bases with no gene match: 3. CDR3 coding DNA: TGTGCCAGCAGTGAAAGGAGCGGGGGGGAAGAGACCCAGTACTTC. Protein product: CASSERSGGEETQYF.

The CDR3 reads CASSRAGTQYF. In DNA form, the CDR3 reads TGTGCCAGTAGCCGAGCGGGGACGCAGTATTTT. The chain employs TRBV19 and TRBJ2-3; 7 bases fit TRBD2. Per germline, CDR1 LNHDA and CDR2 SQIVND (reference sequence). This CDR3 comprises 11 residues. The V gene end was trimmed by 6 bases and the J gene end by 9 bases; junction bases not matched to a gene: 3.